The 13 T cell receptor beta chains reported below all come from one sample, sequenced in a study of T cells in localized non-small cell lung cancer. Profiling relied on immunoSEQ multiplex PCR, and the TCRdb table lists in-frame clones only, not all of them. The data show about 36,000 clones, around nine tenths seen once. This specimen consisted of peripheral blood, obtained before any cancer treatment. These TCRs come from a woman aged 35 to 70 with stage I lung adenocarcinoma.

This clone has only one observation. The genes are TRBV4-2 and TRBJ2-6, with 12 bases lining up with TRBD1. The V segment lost 5 bases and the J segment 4 bases; nucleotides outside the gene matches: 6. From germline, CDR1 is LGHNA and CDR2 YNFKEQ. The CDR3 totals 17 residues. The CDR3 sequence: CASSLGQGALGANVLTF. CDR3 sequence (DNA): TGTGCCAGCAGCTTGGGACAGGGGGCGCTCGGGGCCAACGTCCTGACTTTC.

V usage is TRBV30 and J usage is TRBJ1-2; D may be TRBD1 (6 bases). Trimming removed 2 bases at V and 7 bases at J, with 17 bases between. The germline V gene has CDR1 GTSNPN and CDR2 SVGIG (reference sequence). CDR3 length: 14 residues. CDR3 in DNA: TGTGCCTGGAGTTCCTTAAGGGGGAGTGGTGGCTACACCTTC. Amino acid sequence: CAWSSLRGSGGYTF.

The rearrangement joins TRBV10-3 to TRBJ2-2, with D possibly called TRBD1 or TRBD2 (5 bases each). Germline CDR1 ENHRY, CDR2 SYGVKD. The CDR3 extends over 16 amino acids. Trimming removed 3 bases at V and 2 bases at J, with 13 bases between. DNA for the CDR3: TGTGCCATCAGTGAACCCACGGGGCCCAACACCGGGGAGCTGTTTTTT. Its protein is CAISEPTGPNTGELFF.

CDR3 sequence: CATGNRGSPLHF. DNA for the CDR3: TGTGCCACAGGGAACAGGGGGTCACCCCTCCACTTT. V usage is TRBV2 and J usage is TRBJ1-6, with 8 bases that match TRBD1. In germline, CDR1 is SNHLY, CDR2 FYNNEI. V lost 10 bases to trimming and J lost 10 bases; unmatched junction nucleotides: 6. CDR3 size: 12 residues.

The rearrangement uses TRBV9 and TRBJ2-1; 11 bases line up with TRBD2. The V and J ends lost 5 bases and 3 bases, in that order; junction bases with no gene match: 4. Per the germline V gene, CDR1 is SGDLS and CDR2 is YYNGEE. This CDR3 comprises 15 residues. The chain's CDR3 is CASSAGLADYNEQFF. The CDR3 DNA reads as TGTGCCAGCAGTGCGGGACTAGCGGACTACAATGAGCAGTTCTTC. Filled out from reference TRBV9 and TRBJ2-1, the complete variable domain reads DSGVTQTPKHLITATGQRVTLRCSPRSGDLSVYWYQQSLDQGLQFLIQYYNGEERAKGNILERFSAQQFPDLHSELNLSSLELGDSALYFCASSAGLADYNEQFFGPGTRLTVL.

The chain employs TRBV10-2 and TRBJ2-7, with TRBD1 matching over 10 bases. This CDR3 spans 14 amino acids. The ends lost 7 bases at V and 4 bases at J; junction bases unmatched: 7. Germline V lookup: CDR1 WSHSY, CDR2 SAAADI. The CDR3 DNA sequence: TGCGCCAGCATGGACAGGGGGAGTGTTTACGAGCAGTACTTC. Translating gives CASMDRGSVYEQYF.

The chain employs TRBV6-6 and TRBJ1-4; D gene unclear. Per germline, CDR1 MNHNY and CDR2 SVGAGI (reference sequence). The V end lost 6 bases, the J end lost 5 bases, and 4 bases lay between the germline ends. The CDR3 totals 11 residues. The CDR3 region has the DNA TGTGCCAGCAGCCTAAATGAAAAACTGTTTTTT. Translating gives CASSLNEKLFF.

V and J are TRBV4-1 and TRBJ2-7; D is possibly TRBD1 (6 bases). The CDR3 extends over 18 amino acids. V lost 0 bases and J 1 base, leaving 19 bases between the germline ends. CDR1 and CDR2 from the germline V gene are MGHRA and YSYEKL. CDR3 sequence (DNA): TGCGCCAGCAGCCAAGATGGGGTTGGAGACAGGAGTTCCTACGAGCAGTACTTC. Translation gives CASSQDGVGDRSSYEQYF.

The genes are TRBV2 and TRBJ2-2; TRBD1 is a possible D gene (5 bases). The germline V gene has CDR1 SNHLY and CDR2 FYNNEI. The CDR3 extends over 15 amino acids. Trimming removed 10 bases from V and 0 bases from J, with 15 bases in between. The CDR3 spells CATRQRTSNTGELFF. CDR3 in DNA: TGTGCCACCCGACAGCGTACTTCGAACACCGGGGAGCTGTTTTTT.

The V gene is TRBV23-1, the J gene TRBJ1-5; no reliable D call. TRBV23-1 is reported as an ORF; its role is uncertain. The length of the CDR3 is 12 residues. Trimming shortened V by 0 bases and J by 9 bases, and 6 bases separated the two germline ends. DNA of the CDR3: TGCGCCAGCAGTCAATCTGGGAGGCCCCAGCATTTT. Its protein product is CASSQSGRPQHF.

The V and J genes are TRBV6-5 and TRBJ2-3, with D hard to call. The germline V gene has CDR1 MNHEY and CDR2 SVGAGI. The V end lost 0 bases, the J end lost 6 bases, and 4 bases lay between the germline ends. This CDR3 is built from 12 residues. In nucleotides, the CDR3 is TGTGCCAGCAGTTACTCGTATGATACGCAGTATTTT. Its translation: CASSYSYDTQYF.

This clone showed up just once. V usage is TRBV4-1 and J usage is TRBJ2-1, with 14 bases lining up with TRBD2. The CDR3 has 16 amino acids. Trimming took 4 bases from V and 5 from J; bases not matched to a gene: 4. Germline V gene data show CDR1 as MGHRA and CDR2 as YSYEKL. This CDR3 is CASSPSGLAGDNEQFF. The CDR3 DNA reads TGCGCCAGCAGCCCTTCGGGACTAGCGGGGGACAATGAGCAGTTCTTC.

This sequence joins TRBV4-1 and TRBJ2-6; 7 positions match TRBD1. V was pared by 4 bases and J by 0 bases, with 3 bases of the junction left unmatched. The CDR3 totals 16 residues. The V gene's germline CDR1 is MGHRA and CDR2 YSYEKL. CDR3 sequence reads: CASSPSGGSGANVLTF. CDR3 bases: TGCGCCAGCAGCCCGTCAGGGGGCTCTGGGGCCAACGTCCTGACTTTC.